The 8 T cell receptor beta chains below come from one sample, sequenced in a study of cytomegalovirus exposure and HLA in healthy donors. PCR primers comprised 60 Vbeta and 13 Jbeta primers. Here immunoSEQ multiplex PCR was the method, and the copy in TCRdb shows in-frame clones only, minus some. The data contain over 150,000 clones, about 65% of them singletons. Material: PBMCs. The receptors were gathered from a young woman in good health and CMV-seropositive.

This clone was picked up a small number of times. The genes are TRBV6-1 and TRBJ2-5, with D tentatively TRBD1 (5 bases). Germline V gives CDR1 MNHNS, CDR2 SASEGT. V shed 7 bases and J shed 10 bases, with 10 bases lying between them. The CDR3 has 10 residues. The chain's CDR3 is CASKDSVQYF. Here the CDR3 DNA reads TGTGCCAGCAAAGACAGCGTCCAGTACTTC.

This chain links TRBV20-1 with TRBJ1-4; possible D gene TRBD1, 5 bases. The CDR3 consists of 11 residues. Trimming shortened V by 6 bases and J by 14 bases, and 16 bases separated the two germline ends. Germline-derived CDR1 and CDR2 are DFQATT and SNEGSKA (reference sequence). Here the CDR3 DNA reads TGCAGTGCCATAGGCCGGGAGGGGCTGTTTTTT. Protein: CSAIGREGLFF.

This clone was seen a handful of times. J is TRBJ2-1 and V is TRBV27; 10 positions agree with TRBD2. The ends lost 4 bases at V and 5 bases at J; junction bases unmatched: 5. The V gene's germline CDR1 is MNHEY and CDR2 SMNVEV (reference sequence). CDR3 size: 15 residues. CDR3 nucleotides: TGTGCCAGCAGTTCCCCCACTAGCGGGAACAATGAGCAGTTCTTC. Protein sequence: CASSSPTSGNNEQFF.

This chain uses TRBV28 with TRBJ1-5; TRBD1 is a possible D gene (5 bases). The CDR3 has 15 residues. The V end lost 4 bases, the J end lost 1 base, and 11 bases lay between the germline ends. Looked up from germline, CDR1 is MDHEN and CDR2 is SYDVKM. In DNA form, the CDR3 reads TGTGCCAGCAGTTGGCAGGGAAAAAGCAATCAGCCCCAGCATTTT. It codes for CASSWQGKSNQPQHF.

The chain has TRBV6-5 and TRBJ2-2; 7 bases map to TRBD2. V gave up 4 bases and J gave up 3 bases; unmatched junction bases: 5. Per germline, CDR1 MNHEY and CDR2 SVGAGI. The CDR3 totals 15 residues. As DNA, the CDR3 is TGTGCCAGCAGTTGGGATAGCGGGTACACCGGGGAGCTGTTTTTT. This gives the protein CASSWDSGYTGELFF.

The rearrangement uses TRBV5-6 and TRBJ2-7; TRBD2 matches 10 bases. CDR1 SGHDT and CDR2 YYEEEE come from the germline V gene. The V gene end was trimmed by 2 bases and the J gene end by 3 bases; junction bases not matched to a gene: 5. The CDR3 length is 15 residues. The CDR3 DNA is TGTGCCAGCAGCTTAGCGGGAGGGGGTCGCTACGAGCAGTACTTC. Translating it yields CASSLAGGGRYEQYF.

In this sample, this clone turned up a few times. The chain has TRBV6-5 and TRBJ1-2, with D unclear. The CDR3 consists of 13 residues. Trimming removed 0 bases from V and 4 bases from J, with 6 bases in between. Germline values: CDR1 MNHEY, CDR2 SVGAGI. The CDR3 here is CASSYSIRYGYTF. CDR3 coding DNA: TGTGCCAGCAGTTACTCTATTCGCTATGGCTACACCTTC.

The chain couples TRBV5-6 to TRBJ2-3; the match to TRBD2 covers 9 bases. V dropped 6 bases and J dropped 0; count of bases not matched to a gene: 17. Per germline, CDR1 SGHDT and CDR2 YYEEEE. CDR3 size: 19 residues. The CDR3 here is CASNSGRLGGASSTDTQYF. CDR3 sequence (DNA): TGTGCCAGCAACAGCGGGAGGCTTGGGGGGGCCTCTAGCACAGATACGCAGTATTTT.